This T cell receptor beta chain was identified in a study of cytotoxic CD8 clonotypes in ibrutinib-treated CLL. Study summary: Median treatment time before response sampling was over 9 months, range 6 to 36. General study points: Clonality grew at ibrutinib response; at progression, it decreased back toward baseline.

TCRdb's table, derived via immunoSEQ multiplex PCR, lists solely in-frame clones and lacks some. The sample yields approximately 300,000 clones, 80% seen once. To note about this clone: The target antigen is unknown.

Germline loops: CDR1 KGHSH, CDR2 LQKENI. The length of the CDR3 is 13 residues. V was pared by 0 bases and J by 7 bases, with 10 bases between. Sequencing was performed on PBMCs, taken before ibrutinib treatment. The V and J genes are TRBV18 and TRBJ2-7; D remains ambiguous. The source of this sequence is a human donor with chronic lymphocytic leukemia. In DNA, the CDR3 is TGTGCCAGCTCACCACCGTGGGCGGTGGAGCAGTACTTC. The encoded protein is CASSPPWAVEQYF.